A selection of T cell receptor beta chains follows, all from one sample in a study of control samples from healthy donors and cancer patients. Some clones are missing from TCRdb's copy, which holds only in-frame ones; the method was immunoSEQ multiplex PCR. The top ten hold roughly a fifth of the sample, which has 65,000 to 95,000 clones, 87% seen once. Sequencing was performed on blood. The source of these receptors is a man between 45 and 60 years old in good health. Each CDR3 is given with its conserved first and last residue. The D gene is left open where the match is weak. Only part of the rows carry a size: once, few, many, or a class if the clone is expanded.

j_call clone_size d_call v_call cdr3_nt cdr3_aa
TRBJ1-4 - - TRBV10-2 TGCGCCAGCCGATTTCGGGGGGGAAAGGAAAAACTGTTTTTT CASRFRGGKEKLFF
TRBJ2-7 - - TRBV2 TGTGCCAGCAGTTATACGGGCGAGCAGTACTTC CASSYTGEQYF
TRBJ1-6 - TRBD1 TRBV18 TGTGCCAGCTCTCTACAGGGGGCGGATTCACCCCTCCACTTT CASSLQGADSPLHF
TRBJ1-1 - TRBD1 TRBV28 TGTGCCAGCAGTCCCTCGGACAGGGCGAACACTGAAGCTTTCTTT CASSPSDRANTEAFF
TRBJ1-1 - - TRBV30 TGTGCCTGGGGACGGATCGCTGAAGCTTTCTTT CAWGRIAEAFF
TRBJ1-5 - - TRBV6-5 TGTGCCAGCAGCTGGGGGAGCGGACAGCCCCAGCATTTT CASSWGSGQPQHF
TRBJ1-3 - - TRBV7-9 TGTGCCAGCAGCCCTAGGGGGGGCGTTGGAAACACCATATATTTT CASSPRGGVGNTIYF
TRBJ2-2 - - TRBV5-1 TGCGCCAGCAGCTGGGACCTGAACACCGGGGAGCTGTTTTTT CASSWDLNTGELFF
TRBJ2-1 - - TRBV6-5 TGTGCCAGCAGGGACCCACTAGTCCGCGAGCAGTTCTTC CASRDPLVREQFF
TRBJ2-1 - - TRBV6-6 TGTGCCAGCAGATTAGGGAGCGGTCTGTTCTTC CASRLGSGLFF
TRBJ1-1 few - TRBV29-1 TGCAGCGTTGGTGGGATAATGAACACTGAAGCTTTCTTT CSVGGIMNTEAFF
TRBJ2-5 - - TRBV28 TGTGCCAGCAGTTCCCCGCGTAGGGTCCAAAAAGAGACCCAGTACTTC CASSSPRRVQKETQYF
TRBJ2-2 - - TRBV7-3 TGTGCCAGCAGCTTAGGGACAGGGGAGCTGTTTTTT CASSLGTGELFF
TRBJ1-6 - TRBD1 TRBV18 TGTGCCAGCTCACCGTCACAGGGGGGATATTCACCCCCCCACTTT CASSPSQGGYSPPHF
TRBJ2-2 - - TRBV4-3 TGCGCCAGCAGCCAAAACAGGTTCTCCAACACCGGGGAGCTGTTTTTT CASSQNRFSNTGELFF
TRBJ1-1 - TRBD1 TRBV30 TGTGCCTTGATAAAACAGGGGAGAAGGGACACTGAAGCTTTCTTT CALIKQGRRDTEAFF
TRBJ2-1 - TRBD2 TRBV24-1 TGTGCCACCAGTGACTCGGGACTAGCGGGAGTCCGGGATGAGCAGTTCTTC CATSDSGLAGVRDEQFF
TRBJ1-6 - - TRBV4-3 TGCGCCAGCAGCCAAGATAGTTGGCGTCAGATGATGAATTCACCCCTCCACTTT CASSQDSWRQMMNSPLHF